A selection of T cell receptor beta chains follows, all from one sample in a study of cytomegalovirus exposure and HLA in healthy donors. Method: immunoSEQ multiplex PCR; TCRdb's copy keeps in-frame clones and lacks some. This table has approximately 80,000 clones, just under 80% appearing once. Sequencing used PBMCs. The receptors shown here come from a male donor in good health and CMV-seropositive. Each CDR3 is given with its conserved first and last residue. D genes are given only for firm matches. Some rows mark clone size as missing; the rest say once, few, many or name a class of expanded clone.

cdr3_nt	cdr3_aa	v_call	j_call	d_call	clone_size
TGCGCCAGCAGCAACAGGCGGGGATACGCCTACGAGCAGTACTTC	CASSNRRGYAYEQYF	TRBV5-1	TRBJ2-7	NA	NA
TGTGCCAGCAGCTTGACTAGCGGGTCGACCTACGAGCAGTACTTC	CASSLTSGSTYEQYF	TRBV7-3	TRBJ2-7	TRBD2	few
TGTGCCAGCAGCTTAGATTGGTCCCAGGGGATTAACATTCAGTACTTC	CASSLDWSQGINIQYF	TRBV11-2	TRBJ2-4	NA	NA
TGTGCCAGCAGCCTCGGACTAGCTGGGAAGTACGAGCAGTACTTC	CASSLGLAGKYEQYF	TRBV5-4	TRBJ2-7	TRBD2	NA
TGTGCCAGCAGCGTGACAGGGTCGTCCACTGAAGCTTTCTTT	CASSVTGSSTEAFF	TRBV9	TRBJ1-1	TRBD1	few
TGTGCCAGCAAGGTATCTAGACAGAACTCCTACGAGCAGTACTTC	CASKVSRQNSYEQYF	TRBV2	TRBJ2-7	NA	NA
TGTGCCAGCAGTTTAGTGGGGAGATGGACTGAAGCTTTCTTT	CASSLVGRWTEAFF	TRBV28	TRBJ1-1	NA	NA
TGTGCCAGTAGTCCTACCGGGACAGGGGCCTACAATGAGCAGTTCTTC	CASSPTGTGAYNEQFF	TRBV19	TRBJ2-1	TRBD1	NA
TGTGCCAGCAGTGGTGCGGTCGACCGGTACTTC	CASSGAVDRYF	TRBV2	TRBJ2-7	NA	NA
TGTGCCAGCAGCGCCTTGGTGGCGGGGTACAATGAGCAGTTCTTC	CASSALVAGYNEQFF	TRBV9	TRBJ2-1	NA	NA
TGCGCCAGCAGTATCGTGCCAGGTTCCACAGATACGCAGTATTTT	CASSIVPGSTDTQYF	TRBV4-1	TRBJ2-3	NA	NA
TGTGCCAGCAGCTTCCGAGGCGGGAGGGCCCCCTACGAGCAGTACTTC	CASSFRGGRAPYEQYF	TRBV11-2	TRBJ2-7	TRBD2	NA
TGTGCCAGCTCAACCCAGACAGGGGCGGCGAATTCACCCCTCCACTTT	CASSTQTGAANSPLHF	TRBV18	TRBJ1-6	TRBD1	few
TGTGCCAGCAGCATCCTTCTAGCGGGGAACACCGGGGAGCTGTTTTTT	CASSILLAGNTGELFF	TRBV2	TRBJ2-2	TRBD2	NA
TGTGCCTGGACCCGTAATAGCAATCAGCCCCAGCATTTT	CAWTRNSNQPQHF	TRBV30	TRBJ1-5	NA	NA
TGTGCCAGCAGCCCCCGGACAGGGTACTATGGCTACACCTTC	CASSPRTGYYGYTF	TRBV5-8	TRBJ1-2	TRBD1	NA
TGTGCCAGCAGTCCACGTTATTTTAGGACAGCGAACACTGAAGCTTTCTTT	CASSPRYFRTANTEAFF	TRBV28	TRBJ1-1	NA	many
TGTGCCAGCACACGGACACCGGACTATGGCTACACCTTC	CASTRTPDYGYTF	TRBV2	TRBJ1-2	NA	NA
TGTGCCAGCTACACCGACAATCAGCCCCAGCATTTT	CASYTDNQPQHF	TRBV5-8	TRBJ1-5	NA	NA
TGTGCCAGCAGCGACGGGACTAGCGGGAGTGAAGAGCAGTTCTTC	CASSDGTSGSEEQFF	TRBV7-3	TRBJ2-1	TRBD2	NA
TGTGCCAGCAGGGCCCGGAGGGACTATGGCTACACCTTC	CASRARRDYGYTF	TRBV6-4	TRBJ1-2	NA	NA
TGTGCCAGCAGCGTAGGTTGGGGACTAGCGGAAAATGAGCAGTTCTTC	CASSVGWGLAENEQFF	TRBV9	TRBJ2-1	TRBD2	once
TGCGCCAGCAGCTTGGAACAGGGGGCCTACAATGAGCAGTTCTTC	CASSLEQGAYNEQFF	TRBV5-1	TRBJ2-1	TRBD1	NA
TGTGCCAGCAGCCGAGGGTTGGGCACTGAAGCTTTCTTT	CASSRGLGTEAFF	TRBV4-2	TRBJ1-1	NA	NA
TGCGCCAGCAGCCATGGACAGGGAGGCTACACCTTC	CASSHGQGGYTF	TRBV4-3	TRBJ1-2	TRBD1	NA
TGCAGCGTTTCACCTAGCGGAGTAGCAGGGGAGCTGTTTTTT	CSVSPSGVAGELFF	TRBV29-1	TRBJ2-2	TRBD2	NA